This T cell receptor (beta chain) was obtained from a study of control samples from healthy donors and cancer patients (dated by TCRdb to the early 2020s). Turning to this clone: Its binding antigen is unknown. Qualities for individual bases were not recorded, and no much larger clone is one base off.

The germline V gene supplies CDR1 LGHNA and CDR2 YSLEER. V lost 1 base and J lost 1 base; the stretch between them is 7 bases long. From cysteine to phenylalanine, the CDR3 is 15 amino acids long. Only the CDR3 part of the read is kept: 45 bases, read in frame from the first base. The method behind the library was the immunoSEQ multiplex PCR assay. The immuneACCESS repertoire file appears here via TCRdb, limited to in-frame rearrangements. These files lack a portion of the clones; in checked studies, under half of the deficit traces to unresolved V genes, and the cause of the others is not known. The sample records roughly 120,000 clones, just over 90% of which are singletons. 7.8% of the sample rests with the top ten.

The rearranged segments are TRBV4-3 and TRBJ2-2; the D gene lacks a confident call. Sequencing used blood. This receptor was identified in a woman aged 18-29 years in good health. The CDR3: CASSQGKVNTGELFF. DNA sequence: TGCGCCAGCAGCCAAGGGAAGGTGAACACCGGGGAGCTGTTTTTT.